In its sample, the clone carrying this T cell receptor (beta chain) was seen many times. As yet, its antigen is unknown. For TCR, cDNA came from 5'RACE template switching, which added a universal primer site and UMIs. One entry per CDR3 protein results from TCRdb running MiXCR on the 5' RACE reads. The sample has around 310,000 distinct CDR3 sequences, 8.5% to 10% seen once. The data derive from a study of T cells after yellow fever vaccination. On the study more broadly: Libraries from low-cell-number fractions were prepared with the SMART-Seq v4 Ultra Low Input RNA kit.

Overall study findings and caveats: Shared CD4/CD8 clonotypes were a small share, likely from convergent recombination. Post-booster repertoires again held most primary-vaccination clones (about 96% CD4, 88% CD8).

Germline lookup yields CDR1 WSHSY and CDR2 SAAADI. V gave up 5 bases and J gave up 0 bases, with 17 bases separating them. The length of the CDR3 is 16 residues. The starting material was PBMCs, obtained on the day of the first yellow fever vaccination. The clonotype originates from a man between 18 and 29 years old who received the YFV17D yellow fever vaccine. V is TRBV10-2 and J is TRBJ2-7, with D possibly being TRBD1 (6 bases). CDR3 in amino acids: CASSRKFRGSSYEQYF. The CDR3 region has the DNA TGCGCCAGCAGTAGAAAATTCAGGGGCAGCTCCTACGAGCAGTACTTC.